These T cell receptor beta chains were read from a single sample in a study of Ad26.COV2.S vaccination and SARS-CoV-2 variants. The assay was immunoSEQ multiplex PCR, and TCRdb's table has in-frame clones only and misses some. The sample lists about 440,000 clones; about 92% were seen once. The sequencing used peripheral blood, collected in a trial of Ad26.COV2.S vaccine versus placebo. These receptor sequences come from a person between 18 and 59 years old who received the Ad26.COV2.S COVID-19 vaccine or a placebo. The CDR3 runs from the conserved cysteine through the conserved F or W. D genes are given only for firm matches. Rows may omit the clone size; those that give it use once, few, many or a size class.

size: NA; V: TRBV21-1; D: NA; J: TRBJ1-4; CDR3: CASRQVDREKLFF; DNA: TGTGCCAGCAGACAGGTGGATCGTGAAAAACTGTTTTTT
size: NA; V: TRBV28; D: TRBD2; J: TRBJ2-7; CDR3: CASSLIKTSGNYEQYF; DNA: TGTGCCAGCTCCCTTATCAAGACTAGCGGGAACTACGAGCAGTACTTC
size: NA; V: TRBV5-5; D: NA; J: TRBJ2-7; CDR3: CASSLGGRTYEQYF; DNA: TGTGCCAGCAGCTTGGGTGGCAGAACCTACGAGCAGTACTTC
size: NA; V: TRBV28; D: NA; J: TRBJ2-3; CDR3: CASRRGGPFTDTQYF; DNA: TGTGCCAGCAGGCGGGGCGGGCCCTTCACAGATACGCAGTATTTT
size: NA; V: TRBV10-3; D: NA; J: TRBJ2-3; CDR3: CAISVGGVGTDTQYF; DNA: TGTGCCATCAGTGTGGGGGGAGTAGGCACAGATACGCAGTATTTT
size: NA; V: TRBV4-1; D: NA; J: TRBJ2-7; CDR3: CASSQAQGGYEQYF; DNA: TGCGCCAGCAGCCAAGCCCAGGGGGGCTACGAGCAGTACTTC
size: NA; V: TRBV28; D: NA; J: TRBJ2-2; CDR3: CATPKRGYTGELFF; DNA: TGTGCCACCCCAAAACGGGGGTACACCGGGGAGCTGTTTTTT
size: NA; V: TRBV7-2; D: NA; J: TRBJ1-4; CDR3: CASSLRGRGGLGEKLFF; DNA: TGTGCCAGCAGCCTCCGGGGGCGAGGGGGACTAGGTGAAAAACTGTTTTTT
size: NA; V: TRBV2; D: NA; J: TRBJ2-7; CDR3: CASIRSAGSYEQYF; DNA: TGTGCCAGCATTAGAAGCGCGGGGTCCTACGAGCAGTACTTC
size: NA; V: TRBV28; D: TRBD2; J: TRBJ2-7; CDR3: CASSLVSGSRFFYEQYF; DNA: TGTGCCAGCAGTTTAGTTAGCGGGAGCCGTTTTTTCTACGAGCAGTACTTC
size: once; V: TRBV6-1; D: NA; J: TRBJ2-1; CDR3: CASSEVRGPTLNEQFF; DNA: TGTGCCAGCAGTGAAGTGAGGGGACCCACTTTAAATGAGCAGTTCTTC
size: NA; V: TRBV6-2/TRBV6-3; D: NA; J: TRBJ2-3; CDR3: CASSYSQVTDTQYF; DNA: TGTGCCAGCAGTTACTCGCAGGTGACAGATACGCAGTATTTT
size: NA; V: TRBV5-1; D: TRBD2; J: TRBJ2-1; CDR3: CASSLGGGGRGNNEQFF; DNA: TGCGCCAGCAGCTTAGGGGGCGGCGGGAGGGGCAACAATGAGCAGTTCTTC
size: few; V: TRBV6-2/TRBV6-3; D: NA; J: TRBJ1-5; CDR3: CASSYSRGNQPQHF; DNA: TGTGCCAGCAGTTACTCGAGGGGAAATCAGCCCCAGCATTTT
size: NA; V: TRBV19; D: NA; J: TRBJ1-5; CDR3: CASVRGNQPQHF; DNA: TGTGCCAGTGTCCGCGGGAATCAGCCCCAGCATTTT
size: NA; V: TRBV5-5; D: NA; J: TRBJ1-1; CDR3: CASSLAGQNTEAFF; DNA: TGTGCCAGCAGCTTGGCGGGACAGAACACTGAAGCTTTCTTT
size: NA; V: TRBV19; D: NA; J: TRBJ2-7; CDR3: CASSIEATLHSYEQYF; DNA: TGTGCCAGTAGTATAGAGGCCACTCTACACTCCTACGAGCAGTACTTC
size: NA; V: TRBV6-2/TRBV6-3; D: NA; J: TRBJ1-5; CDR3: CASSSTGFGGNQPQHF; DNA: TGTGCCAGCAGTTCCACAGGGTTCGGGGGCAATCAGCCCCAGCATTTT
size: NA; V: TRBV3-1/TRBV3-2; D: TRBD1; J: TRBJ2-7; CDR3: CASSHPGDSSYEQYF; DNA: TGTGCCAGCAGCCACCCTGGGGACAGCTCCTACGAGCAGTACTTC
size: once; V: TRBV11-2; D: NA; J: TRBJ1-1; CDR3: CASSLDGGGVMNTEAFF; DNA: TGTGCCAGCAGCTTAGACGGGGGCGGCGTGATGAACACTGAAGCTTTCTTT
size: NA; V: TRBV7-8; D: NA; J: TRBJ1-6; CDR3: CASTSYSAANSPLHF; DNA: TGTGCCAGCACCTCTTATTCGGCGGCCAATTCACCCCTCCACTTT
size: NA; V: TRBV6-6; D: TRBD2; J: TRBJ2-2; CDR3: CASSYAGGSTGELFF; DNA: TGTGCCAGCAGTTACGCGGGGGGGAGCACCGGGGAGCTGTTTTTT
size: once; V: TRBV29-1; D: TRBD1; J: TRBJ2-7; CDR3: CSVERSGTGGLDEQYF; DNA: TGCAGCGTTGAAAGGTCCGGGACAGGGGGCTTGGACGAGCAGTACTTC
size: NA; V: TRBV24-1; D: TRBD1; J: TRBJ2-2; CDR3: CATADGLTGSTGELFF; DNA: TGTGCCACCGCCGACGGTCTGACAGGGAGCACCGGGGAGCTGTTTTTT
size: NA; V: TRBV18; D: NA; J: TRBJ1-6; CDR3: CASSPKEGASPLHF; DNA: TGTGCCAGCTCGCCAAAGGAAGGGGCGTCACCCCTCCACTTT
size: NA; V: TRBV7-2; D: NA; J: TRBJ1-5; CDR3: CASSLQGLSNQPQHF; DNA: TGTGCCAGCAGCTTGCAGGGACTTAGCAATCAGCCCCAGCATTTT
size: NA; V: TRBV12-3/TRBV12-4; D: NA; J: TRBJ1-2; CDR3: CASRRGGTYGYTF; DNA: TGTGCCAGCAGGAGGGGAGGGACCTATGGCTACACCTTC
size: NA; V: TRBV10-2; D: NA; J: TRBJ2-7; CDR3: CASSAGDIFYEQYF; DNA: TGCGCCAGCAGCGCCGGGGACATCTTCTACGAGCAGTACTTC
size: NA; V: TRBV19; D: TRBD1; J: TRBJ1-3; CDR3: CASNQGASGNTIYF; DNA: TGTGCCAGTAATCAGGGGGCGTCTGGAAACACCATATATTTT
size: NA; V: TRBV7-8; D: NA; J: TRBJ2-5; CDR3: CASSPGPLEETQYF; DNA: TGTGCCAGCAGCCCGGGACCCCTGGAAGAGACCCAGTACTTC
size: NA; V: TRBV9; D: TRBD2; J: TRBJ2-7; CDR3: CASSSNPGTNEQYF; DNA: TGTGCCAGCAGCTCGAACCCCGGGACTAATGAGCAGTACTTC
size: NA; V: TRBV9; D: TRBD2; J: TRBJ2-1; CDR3: CASSISEREVFYNEQFF; DNA: TGTGCCAGCAGCATCTCAGAGCGGGAGGTCTTCTACAATGAGCAGTTCTTC
size: NA; V: TRBV7-3; D: TRBD2; J: TRBJ2-1; CDR3: CASSLTRASGSGNEQFF; DNA: TGTGCCAGCAGCTTAACTAGGGCTAGCGGGAGTGGAAATGAGCAGTTCTTC
size: few; V: TRBV5-5; D: NA; J: TRBJ2-3; CDR3: CASSLVGLTSTDTQYF; DNA: TGTGCCAGCAGCTTGGTGGGCTTGACTAGCACAGATACGCAGTATTTT
size: NA; V: TRBV7-3; D: TRBD2; J: TRBJ2-1; CDR3: CASSLLPSGSGTYNEQFF; DNA: TGTGCCAGCAGCTTACTTCCTAGCGGGAGTGGGACCTACAATGAGCAGTTCTTC
size: NA; V: TRBV7-3; D: NA; J: TRBJ2-2; CDR3: CASSLRWVRRSGELFF; DNA: TGTGCCAGCAGCTTACGCTGGGTCCGCCGATCCGGGGAGCTGTTTTTT
size: NA; V: TRBV6-6; D: TRBD2; J: TRBJ2-7; CDR3: CASSPEKLAGGSYEQYF; DNA: TGTGCCAGCAGTCCCGAAAAACTGGCGGGAGGCTCCTACGAGCAGTACTTC
size: NA; V: TRBV19; D: TRBD1; J: TRBJ1-5; CDR3: CASRKGQVNQPQHF; DNA: TGTGCCAGTAGAAAGGGACAGGTCAACCAGCCCCAGCATTTT
size: NA; V: TRBV5-1; D: TRBD1; J: TRBJ2-7; CDR3: CASSPGTGSSYEQYF; DNA: TGCGCCAGCAGCCCCGGGACAGGGAGTTCCTACGAGCAGTACTTC
size: NA; V: TRBV27; D: NA; J: TRBJ2-2; CDR3: CASKQGNTGELFF; DNA: TGTGCCAGCAAACAGGGGAACACCGGGGAGCTGTTTTTT